A selection of T cell receptor beta chains follows, all from one sample in a study of blood T cells in healthy people across ages. TCRdb redid the calling of the 5' RACE reads with MiXCR, one entry per CDR3 protein. The sample shows 1,800,000 or so distinct CDR3 sequences, more than 35% of them seen only once. The material sequenced was blood. Source of these receptors: a human donor in good health. CDR3s include the opening cysteine and the closing phenylalanine or tryptophan. Each record gives: J gene, V gene, clone size, D gene, CDR3 DNA, CDR3 protein. The D gene is left open where the match is weak. Size tells how often a clone was seen (once, few, many) or the class of an expanded clone, and some rows leave it out.

TRBJ2-7 | TRBV4-2 | many | TRBD1 | TGTGCCAGCAGCCATTCCCTTGGACAGGGGGACTACGAGCAGTACTTC | CASSHSLGQGDYEQYF
TRBJ2-5 | TRBV20-1 | few | . | TGCAGTGCTAGAGAGGCTAGAACGCAAGAGACCCAGTACTTC | CSAREARTQETQYF
TRBJ1-2 | TRBV5-5 | few | . | TGTGCCAGCAGCTCAATGGGTACGGAGGGGGACTATGGCTACACCTTC | CASSSMGTEGDYGYTF
TRBJ1-1 | TRBV2 | few | TRBD1 | TGTGCCAGCAGTGAAGCGCAGGGGGCAAGGGCTTTCTTT | CASSEAQGARAFF
TRBJ1-2 | TRBV4-1 | . | . | TGCGCCAGCAGCCAAGACGGGGGAGAGGTTGGCTACACCTTC | CASSQDGGEVGYTF
TRBJ1-5 | TRBV5-6 | few | . | TGTGCCAGCAGCAGAAGGGTGAAGGTTGGTGTGGGCAATCAGCCCCAGCATTTT | CASSRRVKVGVGNQPQHF
TRBJ2-5 | TRBV6-2/TRBV6-3 | . | . | TGTGCCAGCACCCGACGGGAAGAGACCCAGTACTTC | CASTRREETQYF
TRBJ2-5 | TRBV29-1 | . | . | TGCAGCGTTGAGTACTCTCAAGAGACCCAGTACTTC | CSVEYSQETQYF
TRBJ2-5 | TRBV12-5 | . | TRBD2 | TGTGCTAGTGGTTTAGCGGGGGCGAGGGAGACCCAGTACTTC | CASGLAGARETQYF
TRBJ1-5 | TRBV20-1 | . | . | TGCAGTGCTTCAACAGGGACAAATCAGCCCCAGCATTTT | CSASTGTNQPQHF
TRBJ2-5 | TRBV9 | once | . | TGTGCCAGCAGCGCTAGCCCCAGAGCGGACAGCCAAGAAGAGACCCAGTACTTC | CASSASPRADSQEETQYF
TRBJ2-7 | TRBV4-3 | . | . | TGCGCCAGCAGCCAAGATGTTAGTAACAACTACGAGCAGTACTTC | CASSQDVSNNYEQYF
TRBJ2-3 | TRBV29-1 | many | . | TGCAGCGTAGGGGTCACAGATACGCAGTATTTT | CSVGVTDTQYF
TRBJ2-1 | TRBV12-3/TRBV12-4 | few | . | TGTGCCAGCAGTTTAAAGGGGGACAATGAGCAGTTCTTC | CASSLKGDNEQFF
TRBJ1-5 | TRBV7-9 | . | . | TGTGCCAGCAGCTCAACCGTCTATAGCAATCAGCCCCAGCATTTT | CASSSTVYSNQPQHF
TRBJ2-1 | TRBV4-1 | . | . | TGCGCCAGCAGCCTTGGCCCGGGACACCGTGTTTATGAGCAGTTCTTC | CASSLGPGHRVYEQFF
TRBJ2-1 | TRBV29-1 | few | TRBD2 | TGCAGCGCCAGGGCTAGCGGGGACAATGAGCAGTTCTTC | CSARASGDNEQFF
TRBJ2-7 | TRBV20-1 | few | TRBD2 | TGCAGTGCTAGCCGGGGACTAAACTACGAGCAGTACTTC | CSASRGLNYEQYF
TRBJ1-1 | TRBV29-1 | few | . | TGCAGCGCCCTTGGCGGGAACACTGAAGCTTTCTTT | CSALGGNTEAFF